This TCR beta chain was identified in a study of cytomegalovirus exposure and HLA in healthy donors. Across the whole study: Later analysis reported that the approximately 120 validation repertoires shared the platform of the approximately 690 first-cohort repertoires.

Here immunoSEQ multiplex PCR was the method, and the copy in TCRdb shows in-frame clones only, minus some. The repertoire holds 120,000 or so clones, under 90% seen once, with 2% to 2.5% in the top ten. Study-level results: Reportedly, diagnosis of cytomegalovirus status by the classifier showed high specificity and sensitivity. According to a subsequent analysis, TCR clusters from the first cohort were inclined to appear together in the 120 validation repertoires.

A word on this clone: What it binds is not known.

CDR3 length: 14 residues. Trimming pared 1 base from V and 4 bases from J, leaving 11 bases between. Germline CDR1 SGHRS, CDR2 YFSETQ. Sequencing was carried out using PBMCs. The rearrangement joins TRBV5-1 to TRBJ1-2; a weak D match, TRBD1 (6 bases). This clonotype originated in a woman aged 18 to 35 in good health and CMV-seronegative. The DNA of the CDR3 is TGCGCCAGCAGCTTGACAGGGAGTCCCTATGGCTACACCTTC. It translates to CASSLTGSPYGYTF. Together with reference TRBV5-1 and TRBJ1-2, the CDR3 gives the full variable domain: KAGVTQTPRYLIKTRGQQVTLSCSPISGHRSVSWYQQTPGQGLQFLFEYFSETQRNKGNFPGRFSGRQFSNSRSEMNVSTLELGDSALYLCASSLTGSPYGYTFGSGTRLTVV.